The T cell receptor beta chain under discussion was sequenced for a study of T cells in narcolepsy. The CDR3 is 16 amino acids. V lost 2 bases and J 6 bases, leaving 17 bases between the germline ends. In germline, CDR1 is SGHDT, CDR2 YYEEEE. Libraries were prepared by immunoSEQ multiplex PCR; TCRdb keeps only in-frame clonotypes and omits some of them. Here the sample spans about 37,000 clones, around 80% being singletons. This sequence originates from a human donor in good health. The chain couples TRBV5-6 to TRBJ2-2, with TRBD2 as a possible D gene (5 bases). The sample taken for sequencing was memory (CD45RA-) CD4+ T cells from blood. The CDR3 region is CASSLRRGLFSGELFF. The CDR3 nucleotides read TGTGCCAGCAGCTTACGGAGAGGGTTGTTTTCCGGGGAGCTGTTTTTT.